Listed below are T cell receptor beta chains from one sample, sequenced in a study of blood T cell repertoires in COVID-19. TCRdb's copy holds only in-frame clones and misses some; the assay was immunoSEQ multiplex PCR. This table holds roughly 190,000 clones, about 80% found once. Sequencing was done on a sample of PBMCs or T cells enriched from blood (not recorded which). Source of these receptors: a woman aged 60 to 75 with acute COVID-19. Each CDR3 is given with its conserved first and last residue. The order of the fields is V gene, clone size, J gene, CDR3 protein. Size is omitted from some rows. Given values are once, few, many or a class for expanded clones.

V gene: TRBV7-2
clone size: NA
J gene: TRBJ2-1
CDR3 protein: CASSLEGTVYNEQFF

V gene: TRBV27
clone size: NA
J gene: TRBJ1-1
CDR3 protein: CASNSIGSEAFF

V gene: TRBV2
clone size: NA
J gene: TRBJ2-3
CDR3 protein: CASRTGQKGADTQYF

V gene: TRBV19
clone size: once
J gene: TRBJ2-3
CDR3 protein: CASRSPGADTQYF

V gene: TRBV9
clone size: NA
J gene: TRBJ1-1
CDR3 protein: CASSPRGDTEAFF

V gene: TRBV5-6
clone size: NA
J gene: TRBJ2-1
CDR3 protein: CASSWTGGEQFF

V gene: TRBV5-1
clone size: NA
J gene: TRBJ1-3
CDR3 protein: CASSNTGFGNTIYF

V gene: TRBV7-9
clone size: NA
J gene: TRBJ1-4
CDR3 protein: CASSPTMTNEKLFF

V gene: TRBV21-1
clone size: NA
J gene: TRBJ2-7
CDR3 protein: CASTPTGDYEQYF

V gene: TRBV5-6
clone size: NA
J gene: TRBJ1-2
CDR3 protein: CASSLRQGAYGYTF

V gene: TRBV5-4
clone size: NA
J gene: TRBJ2-2
CDR3 protein: CASSFLGGGELFF

V gene: TRBV9
clone size: NA
J gene: TRBJ2-2
CDR3 protein: CASSVLADANTGELFF

V gene: TRBV5-1
clone size: NA
J gene: TRBJ2-1
CDR3 protein: CASSRGAGGALSYNEQFF

V gene: TRBV18
clone size: NA
J gene: TRBJ2-7
CDR3 protein: CASSPGQAIYEQYF

V gene: TRBV27
clone size: NA
J gene: TRBJ2-1
CDR3 protein: CASSRLGSGINEQFF

V gene: TRBV5-4
clone size: NA
J gene: TRBJ2-5
CDR3 protein: CASSLGTTGGAGETQYF

V gene: TRBV2
clone size: NA
J gene: TRBJ2-5
CDR3 protein: CAGNLGQVETQYF

V gene: TRBV6-2/TRBV6-3
clone size: NA
J gene: TRBJ1-4
CDR3 protein: CASSYRQGNEKLFF

V gene: TRBV27
clone size: NA
J gene: TRBJ1-5
CDR3 protein: CASSLSASTGNYQPQHF

V gene: TRBV7-2
clone size: NA
J gene: TRBJ2-3
CDR3 protein: CASRTGTSADTQYF

V gene: TRBV4-1
clone size: once
J gene: TRBJ1-4
CDR3 protein: CASSRRTQGEEKLFF

V gene: TRBV6-2/TRBV6-3
clone size: few
J gene: TRBJ1-5
CDR3 protein: CASSYQSGTGNQPQHF

V gene: TRBV6-5
clone size: NA
J gene: TRBJ1-2
CDR3 protein: CASTRTGNGYTF

V gene: TRBV5-6
clone size: once
J gene: TRBJ2-5
CDR3 protein: CASSAGGPRAQYF

V gene: TRBV5-1
clone size: NA
J gene: TRBJ2-3
CDR3 protein: CASSLSTSGGDTQYF